This T cell receptor beta chain was obtained from a study of T cells after yellow fever vaccination. Points from the study as a whole: Weaker, the secondary response had a peak occurring faster, on day 5 versus 15. Most clones from primary vaccination were detected again post-booster (almost 98% CD4, 70% to 90% CD8).

TCRdb analysed the 5' RACE reads with MiXCR anew, one entry per CDR3 protein. In the table there are just under 600,000 distinct CDR3 sequences, approximately 12% of which are singletons. CDR3 size: 16 residues. Germline CDR1 and CDR2: DFQATT and SNEGSKA (reference sequence). The ends lost 6 bases at V and 2 bases at J; junction bases unmatched: 9. This clonotype turned up a few times. Antigen unknown. The rearrangement links TRBV20-1 to TRBJ2-6; 8 bases fit TRBD1. The receptor comes from a man younger than 40 who received the YFV17D yellow fever vaccine. The sequencing used PBMCs, collected on the day of the yellow fever booster vaccination. For the CDR3, the DNA is TGCAGTGCCCAAGGACAGGGATCGGCTGGGGCCAACGTCCTGACTTTC. Translating gives CSAQGQGSAGANVLTF.